This TCR beta chain is from a study of early stage breast cancer tumors. V lost 3 bases, J lost 3 bases, and 14 bases lay in between. CDR1 and CDR2 (germline): ENHRY, SYGVKD. This CDR3 is 16 amino acids long. This table comes from immunoSEQ multiplex PCR, and its TCRdb copy is limited to in-frame clones, with some not included. The repertoire holds tens of thousands of clones, about three quarters seen once, with under 4.5% in the top ten. Sequences were obtained from blood. The source of this sequence is a person aged 40-50 years with breast cancer. The genes are TRBV10-3 and TRBJ1-4; D perhaps matches TRBD1 (5 bases). For the CDR3, the DNA is TGTGCCATCAGTGATACTTCAGGGACGTCTAATGAAAAACTGTTTTTT. Its protein product is CAISDTSGTSNEKLFF.